This is a list of T cell receptor beta chains from one sample in a study of Ad26.COV2.S vaccination and SARS-CoV-2 variants. Profiled with immunoSEQ multiplex PCR; TCRdb holds only in-frame clones, not every one. The data show hundreds of thousands of clones, about 92% seen once. Specimen: peripheral blood, collected after recovery from COVID-19. These receptors were obtained from a human donor who had recovered from COVID-19. CDR3s include the opening cysteine and the closing phenylalanine or tryptophan. A D gene is named only where the DNA matches it firmly. The size entry is marked missing in some rows and otherwise reads once, few, many or a size class.

clone size,J gene,D gene,V gene,CDR3 DNA,CDR3 protein
NA,TRBJ2-7,TRBD2,TRBV5-1,TGCGCCAGCAGCCTCAACAGCGGGGGTTCCTACGAGCAGTACTTC,CASSLNSGGSYEQYF
NA,TRBJ2-7,NA,TRBV6-6,TGTGCCAGCAGGATGGGTCAGCCCTACGAGCAGTACTTC,CASRMGQPYEQYF
NA,TRBJ2-3,NA,TRBV6-5,TGTGCCAGCTCGACAGGACGGACAGATACGCAGTATTTT,CASSTGRTDTQYF
NA,TRBJ2-2,NA,TRBV7-2,TGTGCCAGCAGCTTAGCCGGGGTTAACACCGGGGAGCTGTTTTTT,CASSLAGVNTGELFF
once,TRBJ1-1,NA,TRBV12-3/TRBV12-4,TGTGCCAGCAGTTTTGTGAACACTGAAGCTTTCTTT,CASSFVNTEAFF
once,TRBJ2-1,TRBD2,TRBV5-4,TGTGCCAGCAGCGTCCAGCGGGGGGCGATCTATGAGCAGTTCTTC,CASSVQRGAIYEQFF
NA,TRBJ1-3,NA,TRBV19,TGTGCCAGTAGTATTAGGCGGGGGCAAAGATCTGGAAACACCATATATTTT,CASSIRRGQRSGNTIYF
NA,TRBJ1-1,TRBD1,TRBV2,TGTGCCATCCGAAGACAGGGGGCTGAAGCTTTCTTT,CAIRRQGAEAFF
NA,TRBJ1-1,NA,TRBV12-3/TRBV12-4,TGTGCCAGCACCGACTCGGCGGGCACTGAAGCTTTCTTT,CASTDSAGTEAFF
NA,TRBJ2-6,TRBD1,TRBV7-3,TGTGCCAGCAGCGCCACCGGGACAGGATTCCCTGGGGCCAACGTCCTGACTTTC,CASSATGTGFPGANVLTF
NA,TRBJ1-6,NA,TRBV3-1/TRBV3-2,TGTGCCAGCAGCCAACTGTTGCAGACCTCACCCCTCCACTTT,CASSQLLQTSPLHF
NA,TRBJ1-2,NA,TRBV7-8,TGTGCCAGCAGCCTAGGTCCTCTAGATGGCTACACCTTC,CASSLGPLDGYTF
NA,TRBJ2-1,TRBD2,TRBV4-3,TGCGCCAGCAGCCTCGGCGGGGGGCCCTACAATGAGCAGTTCTTC,CASSLGGGPYNEQFF
NA,TRBJ2-6,NA,TRBV9,TGTGCCAGCGCCAGGGGATCTGGGGCCAACGTCCTGACTTTC,CASARGSGANVLTF
NA,TRBJ2-1,NA,TRBV19,TGTGCCAGTAGTAACCCGAGAGGACGGTCTCACAACAGTGAGCAGTTCTTC,CASSNPRGRSHNSEQFF
few,TRBJ1-2,TRBD1,TRBV6-5,TGTGCCAGCAGACCAACAGGGGAGGGGATCTTTGGCTACACCTTC,CASRPTGEGIFGYTF
NA,TRBJ2-1,NA,TRBV6-5,TGTGCCACACGAGACTACAATGAGCAGTTCTTC,CATRDYNEQFF
NA,TRBJ1-1,NA,TRBV5-1,TGCGCCAGCAGCTTGGGTCATGGTGACACTGAAGCTTTCTTT,CASSLGHGDTEAFF
NA,TRBJ2-1,NA,TRBV11-2,TGTGCCAGCAGCTTAGAAGTAGCGGCCTACTACAATGAGCAGTTCTTC,CASSLEVAAYYNEQFF
NA,TRBJ1-1,NA,TRBV6-6,TGTGCCAGCAGCCTGACCGGGGTGGGCACTGAAGCTTTCTTT,CASSLTGVGTEAFF
NA,TRBJ2-2,NA,TRBV6-5,TGTGCCAGCAACGGGGCCGGCGGGGAGCTGTTTTTT,CASNGAGGELFF
NA,TRBJ2-7,TRBD1,TRBV6-5,TGTGCCAGCAGTTCGACAGGGAACGAGCAGTACTTC,CASSSTGNEQYF
NA,TRBJ1-3,NA,TRBV9,TGTGCCAGCAGCGTAACTGGGGGCTTGTCTGGAAACACCATATATTTT,CASSVTGGLSGNTIYF
NA,TRBJ2-5,NA,TRBV6-5,TGTGCCAGCAGCCCCACCGTCGGATACGCGGAGACCCAGTACTTC,CASSPTVGYAETQYF
NA,TRBJ1-2,NA,TRBV7-9,TGTGCCCTAGATATGAGGCTCCGTGACTATGGCTACACCTTC,CALDMRLRDYGYTF
NA,TRBJ2-7,NA,TRBV6-5,TGTGCCAGCAGTTACTCGAGTGTAGGGTCCTACGAGCAGTACTTC,CASSYSSVGSYEQYF
NA,TRBJ2-7,TRBD1,TRBV9,TGTGCCAGCAGCGTAGCGACAGGGGGATACGAGCAGTACTTC,CASSVATGGYEQYF
NA,TRBJ2-1,TRBD2,TRBV7-2,TGTGCCAGCAGCCGTAGGTTGGAGCGGGGGGGCAGAAATGAGCAGTTCTTC,CASSRRLERGGRNEQFF
once,TRBJ1-4,TRBD1,TRBV9,TGTGCCAGCAGCGCCACCGGGACAGGGGCATCCCTTGGGGAAAAACTGTTTTTT,CASSATGTGASLGEKLFF
NA,TRBJ1-3,NA,TRBV9,TGTGCCAGCAGCGCCTTCGACGGAAGAGGCACCATATATTTT,CASSAFDGRGTIYF